These T cell receptor beta chains were read from a single sample in a study of T cells after yellow fever vaccination. TCRdb independently ran MiXCR on the 5' RACE reads; one entry per CDR3 protein. The data show hundreds of thousands of distinct CDR3 sequences, with roughly 13% seen just once and around an eighth held by the top ten. The specimen comprised PBMCs, sampled on the day of the yellow fever booster vaccination. These receptors all come from a man between 25 and 39 years old who received the YFV17D yellow fever vaccine. The CDR3 runs from the conserved cysteine through the conserved F or W. A D gene is named only where the DNA matches it firmly.

V	D	J	CDR3
TRBV3-1	TRBD2	TRBJ2-3	CASSQSQAGSPGADTQYF
TRBV20-1	.	TRBJ1-2	CSARDPTDYGYTF
TRBV28	.	TRBJ2-7	CASNPPQGSSYEQYF
TRBV5-1	.	TRBJ2-7	CASSLGHGGLLGEQYF
TRBV5-1	.	TRBJ2-1	CASSLVGDAPYNEQFF
TRBV9	.	TRBJ1-2	CASSVAAGGDYGYTF
TRBV9	TRBD1	TRBJ1-1	CASSGTGGMNTEAFF
TRBV19	.	TRBJ2-3	CASSIEQGLRSTDTQYF
TRBV7-8	TRBD2	TRBJ2-5	CASSFGLAGRAIQETQYF
TRBV18	.	TRBJ2-7	CASSPLGVDYEQYF
TRBV4-3	TRBD1	TRBJ2-5	CASSHLDRLGETQYF
TRBV12-3/TRBV12-4	.	TRBJ2-7	CASSPRRTSYEQYF
TRBV18	.	TRBJ2-5	CASSVVSQETQYF
TRBV20-1	.	TRBJ1-1	CCAPNPVGGGYAEAFF
TRBV9	TRBD1	TRBJ2-7	CASSVDGTGLYEQYF
TRBV20-1	.	TRBJ2-5	CSATRTAKETQYF
TRBV7-2	TRBD1	TRBJ1-2	CASSLGGQVDYTF
TRBV20-1	.	TRBJ2-5	CSARDLVETQYF
TRBV29-1	TRBD1	TRBJ2-3	CSEDRVTDTQYF
TRBV6-1	TRBD2	TRBJ2-3	CASNLAGGPDTQYF
TRBV5-1	TRBD2	TRBJ2-5	CASSPSLKAGVETQYF
TRBV7-8	.	TRBJ2-1	CASSSGPRTLPNEQFF
TRBV2	.	TRBJ2-1	CASSEFGVDEQFF
TRBV5-1	TRBD2	TRBJ2-1	CASSLGTSGSTNEQFF
TRBV7-2	.	TRBJ2-5	CASSFTGMETQYF
TRBV27	.	TRBJ1-4	CASSSTGSNNEKLFF
TRBV19	.	TRBJ2-6	CASSRSSAGANVLTF
TRBV7-8	.	TRBJ2-5	CASSLAHTRGETQYF
TRBV5-5	TRBD1	TRBJ2-7	CASSIGQGSLEQYF
TRBV20-1	TRBD2	TRBJ2-3	CSASQTSGTDTQYF
TRBV6-6	.	TRBJ2-7	CASSSGRLVQYF
TRBV7-3	.	TRBJ2-2	CATSISGSGELFF
TRBV6-2/TRBV6-3	.	TRBJ1-5	CASSYSGISNQPQHF
TRBV4-3	.	TRBJ2-7	CASPRDTIYEQYF
TRBV29-1	.	TRBJ1-2	CSVGDGNRGYTF
TRBV18	TRBD2	TRBJ2-1	CASSRRPGTSDYNEQFF
TRBV18	.	TRBJ2-7	CASSPPGNEQYF